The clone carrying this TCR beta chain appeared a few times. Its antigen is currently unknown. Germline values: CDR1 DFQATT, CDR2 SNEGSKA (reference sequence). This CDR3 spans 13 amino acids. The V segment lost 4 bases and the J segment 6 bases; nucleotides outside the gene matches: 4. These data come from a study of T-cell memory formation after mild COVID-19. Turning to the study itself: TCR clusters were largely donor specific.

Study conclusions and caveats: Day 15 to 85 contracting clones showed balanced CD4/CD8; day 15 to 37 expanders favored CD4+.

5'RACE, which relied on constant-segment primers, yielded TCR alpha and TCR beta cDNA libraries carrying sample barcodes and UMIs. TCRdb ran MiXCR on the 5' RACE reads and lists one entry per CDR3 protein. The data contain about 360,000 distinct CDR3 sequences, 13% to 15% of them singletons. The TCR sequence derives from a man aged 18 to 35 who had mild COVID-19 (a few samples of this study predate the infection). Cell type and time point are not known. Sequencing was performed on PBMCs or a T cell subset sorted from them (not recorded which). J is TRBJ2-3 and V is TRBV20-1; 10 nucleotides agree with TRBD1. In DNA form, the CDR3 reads TGCAGTGCTAAGCGACAGGGGGCGGATACGCAGTATTTT. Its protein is CSAKRQGADTQYF.